This entry lists 20 T cell receptor beta chains sequenced from one sample in a study of low-dose radiotherapy and immunotherapy resistance in tumors. Time point in this sample: before trial treatment. cDNA synthesis used a TRAV/TRBV-specific primer set for both chains. Both a constant-region primer and a V-primer adapter served to amplify TCRs across roughly 20 PCR cycles. Each CDR3 protein is one row after TCRdb ran MiXCR on the reads. The sample has 65,000 to 100,000 distinct CDR3 sequences, 15% to 20% seen once. Here the sequenced sample was PBMCs, taken before treatment. These receptors originate from a male donor with prostate cancer.

This clonotype was found many times. The chain joins TRBV13 to TRBJ2-7, with D possibly being TRBD1 or TRBD2 (6 bases each). Trimming left V 5 bases short and J 6 bases short, with 17 bases between. Germline V gene lookup returns CDR1 PRHDT and CDR2 FYEKMQ (reference sequence). The CDR3 totals 14 residues. CDR3 nucleotides: TGTGCCAGCAGCGAGACCTTTGGGGGGCGCGAGCAGTACTTC. Translated: CASSETFGGREQYF.

In this sample, this clonotype turned up many times. The chain uses TRBV13 and TRBJ1-1; no firm D call. The germline gives CDR1 PRHDT, CDR2 FYEKMQ (reference sequence). This CDR3 is built from 13 residues. V gave up 2 bases and J gave up 5 bases, with 9 bases separating them. CDR3 bases: TGTGCCAGCAGCTTAAGGGCCTCAACTGAAGCTTTCTTT. Protein sequence: CASSLRASTEAFF. The entire variable domain, with the rest obtained from reference TRBV13 and TRBJ1-1, is as follows: AAGVIQSPRHLIKEKRETATLKCYPIPRHDTVYWYQQGPGQDPQFLISFYEKMQSDKGSIPDRFSAQQFSDYHSELNMSSLELGDSALYFCASSLRASTEAFFGQGTRLTVV.

This clonotype was observed at least ten times. The gene calls are TRBV7-9 and TRBJ1-1; D unresolved. The CDR3 runs to 14 residues. Germline values: CDR1 SEHNR, CDR2 FQNEAQ (reference sequence). Trimming took 5 bases from V and 1 from J, leaving 11 bases between them. The CDR3 DNA follows: TGTGCCAGCAGCCCCCCCCGACAGAACACTGAAGCTTTCTTT. As protein: CASSPPRQNTEAFF. Full variable domain (rest looked up from reference TRBV7-9 and TRBJ1-1): DTGVSQNPRHKITKRGQNVTFRCDPISEHNRLYWYRQTLGQGPEFLTYFQNEAQLEKSRLLSDRFSAERPKGSFSTLEIQRTEQGDSAMYLCASSPPRQNTEAFFGQGTRLTVV.

This clonotype was observed many times. The chain joins TRBV2 to TRBJ1-1, with 7 bases lining up with TRBD1. Germline V lookup: CDR1 SNHLY, CDR2 FYNNEI. Unmatched junction bases numbered 8, after V lost 9 bases and J lost 4 bases. The CDR3 consists of 13 residues. CDR3 bases: TGTGCCAGTCACGACAGGGTATCCACTGAAGCTTTCTTT. Encoded protein: CASHDRVSTEAFF.

This clonotype was picked up many times. This chain connects TRBV19 to TRBJ2-1, with D possibly matching TRBD2 (7 bases). Trimming removed 7 bases at V and 4 bases at J, with 20 bases between. Germline V gene sequence: CDR1 LNHDA, CDR2 SQIVND (reference sequence). There are 16 residues in the CDR3. For the CDR3, the DNA is TGTGCCAGTACCCCCTCCGGGGGGCTGACTTACAATGAGCAGTTCTTC. The encoded protein is CASTPSGGLTYNEQFF. Drawing the rest from reference TRBV19 and TRBJ2-1, the complete variable domain is DGGITQSPKYLFRKEGQNVTLSCEQNLNHDAMYWYRQDPGQGLRLIYYSQIVNDFQKGDIAEGYSVSREKKESFPLTVTSAQKNPTAFYLCASTPSGGLTYNEQFFGPGTRLTVL.

This clonotype was recorded a few times. V and J are TRBV30 and TRBJ2-3; TRBD2 agrees at 15 bases. The CDR3 runs 16 residues. Germline V gene data show CDR1 as GTSNPN and CDR2 as SVGIG (reference sequence). J gave up 3 bases and V 3 bases, and 4 bases lay outside the gene matches. The DNA for the CDR3 is TGTGCCTGGAGACGGGGACTAGCGGGGGGTACAGATACGCAGTATTTT. Its translation: CAWRRGLAGGTDTQYF.

In this sample, this clonotype turned up many times. The chain combines TRBV19 with TRBJ2-3; D may be TRBD1 or TRBD2 (5 bases each). The CDR3 consists of 13 residues. CDR1 and CDR2 (germline): LNHDA, SQIVND (reference sequence). V was cut by 8 bases and J by 5 bases, with 14 bases left in between. For the CDR3, the DNA is TGTGCCAGTGGGGACGGGCAGGGAGATACGCAGTATTTT. It codes for CASGDGQGDTQYF. The complete variable domain, with remaining parts taken from reference TRBV19 and TRBJ2-3, reads DGGITQSPKYLFRKEGQNVTLSCEQNLNHDAMYWYRQDPGQGLRLIYYSQIVNDFQKGDIAEGYSVSREKKESFPLTVTSAQKNPTAFYLCASGDGQGDTQYFGPGTRLTVL.

This clonotype was observed a few times. The CDR3 loop reads CASSLPNTNEQFF. As DNA, the CDR3 is TGTGCCAGCAGCTTACCAAATACGAATGAGCAGTTCTTC. The rearrangement uses TRBV5-4 and TRBJ2-1; unclear D gene. Germline CDR1 and CDR2: SGHNT and YYREEE (reference sequence). This CDR3 region has 13 residues. V dropped 2 bases and J dropped 7 bases, with 10 bases sitting between them.

This clonotype was seen at least ten times. The CDR3 DNA is TGTGCCACCAATGCACAACGACGGAATGAAAAACTGTTTTTT. This codes for CATNAQRRNEKLFF. V and J are TRBV15 and TRBJ1-4, with D hard to call. The V gene lost 7 bases and the J gene lost 5 bases, with 14 bases spanning the gap. Germline assignment: CDR1 LNHNV and CDR2 YYDKDF (reference sequence). The CDR3 spans 14 residues.

This clonotype was recorded at least ten times. This chain connects TRBV5-4 to TRBJ2-1; TRBD2 aligns across 8 bases. The CDR3 spans 18 residues. The germline V gene encodes CDR1 SGHNT and CDR2 YYREEE (reference sequence). The V gene end was trimmed by 5 bases and the J gene end by 5 bases; junction bases not matched to a gene: 18. DNA of the CDR3: TGTGCCAGCAGACCATACCCTCGGTCAGCGGGGGAAGACAATGAGCAGTTCTTC. This codes for CASRPYPRSAGEDNEQFF.

This clonotype was counted at least ten times. The chain uses TRBV12-3 or TRBV12-4 and TRBJ1-5; D is uncertain. This CDR3 comprises 13 residues. The germline V and J ends were trimmed by 0 bases and 9 bases, with 9 bases remaining between them. CDR3 protein: CASSLALPGPQHF. In nucleotides, the CDR3 is TGTGCCAGCAGTTTAGCGTTACCCGGGCCCCAGCATTTT.

This sequence joins TRBV7-2 and TRBJ2-5; 12 bases align to TRBD2. Germline V gene data show CDR1 as SGHTA and CDR2 as FQGNSA. V lost 5 bases, J lost 5 bases, and 3 bases stayed unmatched. The CDR3 covers 14 residues. CDR3 DNA sequence: TGTGCCAGCAGCGTACTAGCGGGGGGTGAGACCCAGTACTTC. This codes for CASSVLAGGETQYF.

The chain carries TRBV20-1 and TRBJ1-6; D is unclear. This CDR3 region has 13 residues. Germline V gene sequence: CDR1 DFQATT, CDR2 SNEGSKA (reference sequence). V was clipped by 2 bases and J by 9 bases, with 11 bases between them. CDR3 bases: TGCAGTGCTAGATGGGTCGAAGGTTCACCCCTCCACTTT. It encodes CSARWVEGSPLHF.

This clonotype was seen at least ten times. The rearrangement joins TRBV27 to TRBJ1-4; D not resolved. There are 15 residues in the CDR3. V was shortened by 6 bases and J by 10 bases, with 21 bases between the two germline ends. The germline V gene has CDR1 MNHEY and CDR2 SMNVEV (reference sequence). CDR3 bases: TGTGCCAGCAGCTTGTCAATCGGGCAATCAGGAAAACTGTTTTTT. It encodes CASSLSIGQSGKLFF.

This chain connects TRBV5-4 to TRBJ2-1, with 9 bases matching TRBD2. CDR3 length: 14 residues. Germline CDR1 SGHNT, CDR2 YYREEE (reference sequence). V lost 4 bases to trimming and J lost 12 bases; unmatched junction nucleotides: 11. CDR3 sequence: CASSHSGGQMAQFF. The CDR3 DNA sequence: TGTGCCAGCAGCCATAGCGGGGGCCAGATGGCGCAGTTCTTC.

This clonotype has ten or more counts. This chain links TRBV4-2 with TRBJ1-6; 7 bases are shared with TRBD1. Trimming took 5 bases from V and 9 from J; bases not matched to a gene: 10. The CDR3 is 15 residues long. Germline V gene data show CDR1 as LGHNA and CDR2 as YNFKEQ. The chain's CDR3 is CASSFNRGGSSPLHF. The CDR3 nucleotides read TGTGCCAGCAGCTTCAACAGGGGCGGTAGTTCACCCCTCCACTTT.

This clonotype was seen repeatedly, ten times or more. The chain carries TRBV6-1 and TRBJ1-1; 12 bases map to TRBD1. The CDR3 contains 13 residues. With V trimmed by 1 base and J by 9 bases, 0 bases remained unmatched. Germline loops: CDR1 MNHNS, CDR2 SASEGT. The CDR3 loop reads CASSEGDRGQAFF. CDR3 DNA: TGTGCCAGCAGTGAAGGGGACAGGGGGCAAGCTTTCTTT.

This clonotype has only a few counts. The rearrangement joins TRBV5-1 to TRBJ2-5; a possible D gene is TRBD2 (7 bases). Germline CDR1 reads SGHRS; CDR2 reads YFSETQ. This CDR3 has 14 amino acids. The ends were cut back, 1 base at V and 3 bases at J, with 10 bases in the middle. CDR3 region: CASSLRGGKETQYF. The CDR3 DNA follows: TGCGCCAGCAGCTTGAGGGGGGGAAAAGAGACCCAGTACTTC. Based on the CDR3 plus reference TRBV5-1 and TRBJ2-5, the full variable domain is KAGVTQTPRYLIKTRGQQVTLSCSPISGHRSVSWYQQTPGQGLQFLFEYFSETQRNKGNFPGRFSGRQFSNSRSEMNVSTLELGDSALYLCASSLRGGKETQYFGPGTRLLVL.

This clonotype was counted ten times or more. The V gene is TRBV3-1, the J gene TRBJ1-1; 7 nucleotides agree with TRBD1. J was trimmed by 1 base and V by 4 bases; bases with no gene match: 3. From germline, CDR1 is LGHDT and CDR2 YNNKEL (reference sequence). The CDR3 is 14 residues long. For the CDR3, the DNA is TGTGCCAGCAGCCCCTACAGGGGGAACACTGAAGCTTTCTTT. This gives the protein CASSPYRGNTEAFF.

This clonotype was observed a single time. The chain employs TRBV29-1 and TRBJ2-1; D perhaps matches TRBD1 (7 bases). CDR1 is SQVTM and CDR2 is ANQGSEA in the germline V gene. The germline V and J ends were trimmed by 3 bases and 9 bases, with 12 bases remaining between them. The CDR3 runs to 12 residues. The CDR3 bases are TGCAGCGTTGAGGAGGGGGCCGTTGAGCAGTTCTTC. This translates into CSVEEGAVEQFF.